This TCR beta chain derives from a study of CD8 T cells in ankylosing spondylitis. TCRdb re-derived calls from the 5' RACE reads in MiXCR, one entry per CDR3 protein. Of hundreds of thousands of distinct CDR3 sequences listed, roughly 22% are singletons. Germline CDR1 and CDR2: DFQATT and SNEGSKA (reference sequence). The CDR3 consists of 14 residues. Trimming left V 6 bases short and J 5 bases short, with 20 bases between. The receptor's source is a male donor with ankylosing spondylitis or in good health (not recorded which). J is TRBJ2-7 and V is TRBV20-1; a weak D match, TRBD1 (6 bases). Sequenced material: blood, either unsorted or a sorted T cell fraction (not recorded which). The CDR3 DNA reads TGCAGTGCCCCAGAACAGGGCCTCCTCGACGAGCAGTACTTC. It codes for CSAPEQGLLDEQYF.